The entry below describes one T cell receptor beta chain. What antigen it recognizes has not been identified. One base away there is no much larger clone; base qualities are not given. The entry originates in a study of shared clonotypes between healthy human individuals (dated by TCRdb to about 2020). With respect to the entire study: The cohort included three men and a couple of women between 18 and 49 years of age. For each donor, CD4 naive and CD4 memory were each given three plates, CD8 naive was given two plates, and CD8 memory was given one plate. To estimate repertoire size and how much clonotype sharing occurs between individuals, the study deeply sequenced the blood TCR repertoires of several healthy adults. Different laboratories and diverse techniques were used to prepare libraries and sequence TCR repertoires, to increase sequencing depth and limit assay-specific biases. Leukapheresis yielded between about 0.8 and 8.9 billion PBMCs per donor. The paper's findings and limits, for the study overall: The genetic and exposure-history diversity represented was limited by the small number of donors. Pairwise subsampling led to the expectation that sequencing depth would affect the degree of clonotype sharing among donors. Compared with non-shared clonotypes, clonotypes shared by all four sorted-subset donors had higher generation probabilities. Sampling was limited to blood, and TCR repertoires in tissue likely differ from TCR repertoires in blood. Naive subsets generally had larger estimated clonotype richness than memory subsets. Rarefaction of sorted-subset datasets indicated incomplete sequencing despite the large sequencing depth. Across a handful of donors, approximately 5% of naive CD4, 3.5% of naive CD8, about 2% of memory CD4, and 0.3% to 0.45% of memory CD8 clonotypes were shared.

CD8 naive samples were obtained by positive selection for CCR7 among CD45RO-negative cells, yielding a CD45RA+CCR7+ population from which TemRA cells were excluded. The donors were healthy, HIV-negative adults who had no recently reported acute infections or vaccinations. Every donor was a Caucasian adult residing in Nashville, Tennessee, USA. After blood collection by leukapheresis, PBMCs were isolated using Ficoll-Histopaque density gradient centrifugation and then cryopreserved in the vapor phase of liquid nitrogen. Analytical flow cytometry was used to check the purity and quantity of every magnetically sorted T cell population. From each sorted fraction, genomic DNA was isolated and quantified by UV absorbance on a Nanodrop 2000c. Inclusive of the bounding cysteine and phenylalanine, the CDR3 is 17 residues long. The kept DNA is CDR3 alone, 51 bases in frame from the first base. For CDR1 and CDR2, the germline V gene (reference sequence) lists GTSNPN and SVGIG. V and J are trimmed by 4 bases and 2 bases, and the gene matches miss 8 bases of the junction.

TCR CDR3 regions were amplified from genomic DNA by multiplex PCR using the deep immunoSEQ assay. Genomic DNA extracted from each cell subset was distributed evenly over all wells of several immunoSEQ 96-well plates, and each plate served as one replicate. Each replicate PCR for sorted subsets received about 220 ng genomic DNA, equal to roughly 30,000 T cell genomes. The purified libraries were quantified using a Qubit 3.0 fluorometer, sized with a Bioanalyzer 2100, and then quantified again using the KAPA Library Quantification kit. A separate single-read 150-cycle Illumina NextSeq 550 flow cell was used to sequence each immunoSEQ 96-well plate. Per the source publication's procedure: Because only junctional sequences without quality scores were contained in the immunoSEQ output, filtering matching that applied to full-length reads could not be performed. To assign V/J genes and CDR3, sequences were annotated against IMGT germline references using PyIR, a Python wrapper for IgBLAST v1.9. Any read was removed if the V/J assignment was weak (E-value above 1e-6), the CDR3 was missing, or the read contained stop codons, out-of-frame junctions, or ambiguous translated residues. V3J clonotypes were defined as sequences sharing the same inferred V gene, J gene, and CDR3 amino acid sequence. The percentage overlap between two repertoires was calculated by dividing the number of shared unique clonotypes by the size of the smaller repertoire. Repertoire richness was assessed with RTK rarefaction, the Chao1 estimator, and Recon v2.1 estimates of unobserved clonotypes. OLGA was used to compute generation probabilities for all TCRbeta clonotypes that the gDNA method yielded from a few donors. TCRdb's version of the immuneACCESS table is confined to in-frame rearrangements and falls short of the full clone set. An unresolved V gene accounts for under half of the shortfall where checked; the remainder is of unknown origin. V, J and clone size were drawn from that table, and D and trimming were deduced from the DNA. The sample table contains roughly 1,800,000 clones; only one count was recorded for just under 95% of them. Together, the top ten hold roughly 1% of the sample.

The sequence was collected from a man between 18 and 35 years old in good health. The V and J segments used are TRBV30 and TRBJ2-6, with TRBD1 matching 10 junction bases. Input material: naive CD8+ T cells sorted from blood. In light of the paper, this sample's cell subset or site label describes: CD45RA+CCR7+. The base sequence is TGTGCCTGGACGGGGGGACAGGGGCTAGCTGGGGCCAACGTCCTGACTTTC. It specifies CAWTGGQGLAGANVLTF. Full variable domain (CDR3 extended with the reference TRBV30 and TRBJ2-6 proteins): SQTIHQWPATLVQPVGSPLSLECTVEGTSNPNLYWYRQAAGRGLQLLFYSVGIGQISSEVPQNLSASRPQDRQFILSSKKLLLSDSGFYLCAWTGGQGLAGANVLTFGAGSRLTVL.